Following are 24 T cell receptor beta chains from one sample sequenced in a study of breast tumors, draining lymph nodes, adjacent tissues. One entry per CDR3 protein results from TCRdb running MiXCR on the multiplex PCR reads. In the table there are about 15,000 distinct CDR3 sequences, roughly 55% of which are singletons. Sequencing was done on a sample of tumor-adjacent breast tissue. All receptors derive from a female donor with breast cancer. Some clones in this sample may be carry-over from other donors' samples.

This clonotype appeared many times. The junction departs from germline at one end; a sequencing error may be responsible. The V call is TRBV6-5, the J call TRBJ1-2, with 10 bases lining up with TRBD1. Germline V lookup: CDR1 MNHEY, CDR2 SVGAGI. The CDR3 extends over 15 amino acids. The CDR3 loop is CASSHSDRGAIGYTF. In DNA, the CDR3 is TGTGCCAGCAGTCACTCGGACAGGGGGGCTATAGGCTACACCTTC.

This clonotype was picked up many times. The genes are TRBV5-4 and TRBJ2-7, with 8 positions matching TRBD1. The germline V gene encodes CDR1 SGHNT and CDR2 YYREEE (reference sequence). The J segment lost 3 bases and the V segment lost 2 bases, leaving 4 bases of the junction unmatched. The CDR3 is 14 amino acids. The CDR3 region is CASSFQGAVYEQYF. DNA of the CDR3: TGTGCCAGCAGCTTCCAGGGGGCGGTCTACGAGCAGTACTTC.

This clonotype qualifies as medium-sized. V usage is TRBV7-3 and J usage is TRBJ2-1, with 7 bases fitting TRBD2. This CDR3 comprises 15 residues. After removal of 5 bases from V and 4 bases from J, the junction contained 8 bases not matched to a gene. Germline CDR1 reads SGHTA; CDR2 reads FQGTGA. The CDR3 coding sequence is TGTGCCAGCAGCCAAGGGCTAGCGGCGTACAATGAGCAGTTCTTC. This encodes CASSQGLAAYNEQFF.

For the CDR3, the DNA is TGTGCCAGCAGCTTAATGGGTGCTCTGGGGGGGGCCAACGTCCTGACTTTC. It is translated as CASSLMGALGGANVLTF. The chain has TRBV7-3 and TRBJ2-6; D remains unclear. Germline lookup yields CDR1 SGHTA and CDR2 FQGTGA. Trimming pared 1 base from V and 4 bases from J, leaving 14 bases between. The CDR3 spans 17 residues.

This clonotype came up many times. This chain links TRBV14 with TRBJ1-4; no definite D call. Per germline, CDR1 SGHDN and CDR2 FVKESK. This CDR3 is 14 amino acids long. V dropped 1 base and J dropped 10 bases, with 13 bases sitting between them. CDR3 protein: CASSQVGGVGKLFF. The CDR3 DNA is TGTGCCAGCAGCCAAGTTGGCGGGGTCGGAAAACTGTTTTTT.

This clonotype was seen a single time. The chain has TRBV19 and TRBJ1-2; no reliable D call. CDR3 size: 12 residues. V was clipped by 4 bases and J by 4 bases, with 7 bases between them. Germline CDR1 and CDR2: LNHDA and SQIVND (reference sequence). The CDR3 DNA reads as TGTGCCAGTAGTAGCGTTGTCTATGGCTACACCTTC. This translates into CASSSVVYGYTF.

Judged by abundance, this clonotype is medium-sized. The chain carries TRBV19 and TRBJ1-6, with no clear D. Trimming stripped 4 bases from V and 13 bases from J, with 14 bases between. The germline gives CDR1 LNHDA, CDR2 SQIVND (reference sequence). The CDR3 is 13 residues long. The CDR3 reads CASSTGLEAPLHF. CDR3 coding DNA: TGTGCCAGTAGTACCGGCCTGGAAGCGCCCCTCCACTTT.

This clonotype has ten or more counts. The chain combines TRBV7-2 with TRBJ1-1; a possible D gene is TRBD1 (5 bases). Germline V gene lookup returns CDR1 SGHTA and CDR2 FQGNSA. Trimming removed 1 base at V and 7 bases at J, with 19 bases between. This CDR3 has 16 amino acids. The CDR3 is CASSLGEMGRVFEAFF. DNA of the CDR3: TGTGCCAGCAGCTTAGGTGAAATGGGACGCGTATTTGAAGCTTTCTTT.

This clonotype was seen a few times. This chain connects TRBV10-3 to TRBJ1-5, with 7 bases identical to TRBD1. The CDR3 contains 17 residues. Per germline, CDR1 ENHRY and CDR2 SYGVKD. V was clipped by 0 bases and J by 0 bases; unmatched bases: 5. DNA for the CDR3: TGTGCCATCAGTGAGTCTGCGGGACAGAGTAGCAATCAGCCCCAGCATTTT. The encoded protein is CAISESAGQSSNQPQHF.

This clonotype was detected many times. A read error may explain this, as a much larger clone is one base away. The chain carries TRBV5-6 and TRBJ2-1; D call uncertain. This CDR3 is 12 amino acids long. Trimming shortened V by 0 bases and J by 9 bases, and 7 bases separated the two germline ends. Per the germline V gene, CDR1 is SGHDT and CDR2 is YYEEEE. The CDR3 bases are TGTGCCAGCAGCTTGGAACACACTGAGCAGTTCTTC. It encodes CASSLEHTEQFF.

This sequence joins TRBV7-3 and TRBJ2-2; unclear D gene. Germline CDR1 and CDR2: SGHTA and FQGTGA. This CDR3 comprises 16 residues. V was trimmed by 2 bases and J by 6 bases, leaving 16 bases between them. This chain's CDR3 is CASSLYDLPLPGELFF. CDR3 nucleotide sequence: TGTGCCAGCAGCTTATATGATCTGCCCCTACCCGGGGAGCTGTTTTTT.

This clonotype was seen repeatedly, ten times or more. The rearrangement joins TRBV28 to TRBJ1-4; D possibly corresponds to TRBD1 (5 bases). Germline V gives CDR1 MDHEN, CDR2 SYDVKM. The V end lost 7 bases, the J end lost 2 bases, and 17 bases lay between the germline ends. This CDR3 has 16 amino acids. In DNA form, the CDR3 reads TGTGCCAGCACCTCCGCCGGGGGTCTCACTAATGAAAAACTGTTTTTT. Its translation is CASTSAGGLTNEKLFF.

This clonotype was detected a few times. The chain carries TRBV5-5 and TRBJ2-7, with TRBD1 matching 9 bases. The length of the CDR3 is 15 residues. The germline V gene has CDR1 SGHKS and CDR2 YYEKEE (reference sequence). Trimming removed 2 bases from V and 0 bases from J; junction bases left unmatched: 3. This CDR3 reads CASSFGTGSSYEQYF. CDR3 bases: TGTGCCAGCAGCTTCGGGACAGGGAGCTCCTACGAGCAGTACTTC.

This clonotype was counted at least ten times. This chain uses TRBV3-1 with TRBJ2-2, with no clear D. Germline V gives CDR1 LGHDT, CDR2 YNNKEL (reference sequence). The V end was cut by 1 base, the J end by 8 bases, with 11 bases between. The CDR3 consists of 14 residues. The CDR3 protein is CASSQGERDGELFF. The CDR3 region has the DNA TGTGCCAGCAGCCAAGGAGAAAGGGATGGGGAGCTGTTTTTT.

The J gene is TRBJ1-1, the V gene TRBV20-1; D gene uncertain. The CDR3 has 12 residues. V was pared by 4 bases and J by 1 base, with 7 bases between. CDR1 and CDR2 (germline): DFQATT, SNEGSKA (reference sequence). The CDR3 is CSATGPNTEAFF. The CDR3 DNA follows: TGCAGTGCTACCGGCCCGAACACTGAAGCTTTCTTT.

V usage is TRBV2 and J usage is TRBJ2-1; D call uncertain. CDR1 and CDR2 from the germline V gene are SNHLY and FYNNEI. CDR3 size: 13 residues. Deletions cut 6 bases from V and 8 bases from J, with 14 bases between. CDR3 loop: CASRRSAWDEQFF. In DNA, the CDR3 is TGTGCCAGCAGACGATCAGCTTGGGATGAGCAGTTCTTC.

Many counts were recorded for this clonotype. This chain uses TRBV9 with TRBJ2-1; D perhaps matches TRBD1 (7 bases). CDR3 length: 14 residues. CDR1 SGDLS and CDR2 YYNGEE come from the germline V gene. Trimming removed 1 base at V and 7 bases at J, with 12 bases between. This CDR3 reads CASSVWQGGNEQFF. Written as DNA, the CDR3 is TGTGCCAGCAGCGTATGGCAGGGGGGAAATGAGCAGTTCTTC.

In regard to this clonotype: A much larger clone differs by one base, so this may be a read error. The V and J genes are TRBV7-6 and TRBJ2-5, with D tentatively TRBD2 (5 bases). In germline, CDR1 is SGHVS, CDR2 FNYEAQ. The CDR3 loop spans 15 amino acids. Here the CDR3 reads CASSLVRAGGETQRF. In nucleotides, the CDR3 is TGTGCCAGCAGCTTAGTGAGGGCTGGTGGAGAGACCCAGCGCTTC.

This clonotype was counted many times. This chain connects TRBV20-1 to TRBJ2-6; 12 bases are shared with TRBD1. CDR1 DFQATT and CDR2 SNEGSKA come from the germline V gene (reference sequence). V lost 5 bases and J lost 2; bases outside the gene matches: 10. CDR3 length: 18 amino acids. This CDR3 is CSAGGQGARIPGANVLTF. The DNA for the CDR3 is TGCAGTGCTGGGGGACAGGGGGCGCGTATCCCTGGGGCCAACGTCCTGACTTTC.

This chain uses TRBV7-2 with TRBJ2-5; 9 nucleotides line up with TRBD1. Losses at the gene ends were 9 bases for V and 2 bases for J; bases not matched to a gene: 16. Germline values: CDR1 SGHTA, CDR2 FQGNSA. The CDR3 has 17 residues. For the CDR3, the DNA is TGTGCCAGTAGTCCCAGTCCTGGGACAGGGAATCAAGAGACCCAGTACTTC. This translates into CASSPSPGTGNQETQYF.

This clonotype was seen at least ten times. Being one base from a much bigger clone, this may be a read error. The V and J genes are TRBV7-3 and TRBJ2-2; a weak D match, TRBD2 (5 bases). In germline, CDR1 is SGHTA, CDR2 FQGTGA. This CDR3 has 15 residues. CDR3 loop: CARSLGLANTGELFF. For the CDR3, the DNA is TGTGCCCGCAGCTTAGGTCTAGCTAACACCGGGGAGCTGTTTTTT.

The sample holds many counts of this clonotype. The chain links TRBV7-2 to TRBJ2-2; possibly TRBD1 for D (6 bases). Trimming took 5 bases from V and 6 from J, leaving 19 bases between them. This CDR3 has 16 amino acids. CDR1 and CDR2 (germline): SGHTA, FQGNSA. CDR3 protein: CASSQTRDTRPGELFF. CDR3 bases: TGTGCCAGCAGCCAGACCCGGGACACAAGGCCCGGGGAGCTGTTTTTT. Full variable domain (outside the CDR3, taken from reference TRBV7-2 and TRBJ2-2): GAGVSQSPSNKVTEKGKDVELRCDPISGHTALYWYRQSLGQGLEFLIYFQGNSAPDKSGLPSDRFSAERTGGSVSTLTIQRTQQEDSAVYLCASSQTRDTRPGELFFGEGSRLTVL.

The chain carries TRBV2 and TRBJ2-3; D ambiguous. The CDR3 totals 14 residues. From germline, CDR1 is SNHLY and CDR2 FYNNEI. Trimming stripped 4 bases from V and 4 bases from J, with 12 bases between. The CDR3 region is CASSGGLTPDTQYF. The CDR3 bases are TGTGCCAGCAGTGGAGGCCTCACCCCAGATACGCAGTATTTT.

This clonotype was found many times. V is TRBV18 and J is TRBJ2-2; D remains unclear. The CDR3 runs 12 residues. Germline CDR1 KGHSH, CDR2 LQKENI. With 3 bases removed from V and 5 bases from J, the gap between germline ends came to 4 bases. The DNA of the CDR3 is TGTGCCAGCTCACCGGAGACCGGGGAGCTGTTTTTT. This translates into CASSPETGELFF.